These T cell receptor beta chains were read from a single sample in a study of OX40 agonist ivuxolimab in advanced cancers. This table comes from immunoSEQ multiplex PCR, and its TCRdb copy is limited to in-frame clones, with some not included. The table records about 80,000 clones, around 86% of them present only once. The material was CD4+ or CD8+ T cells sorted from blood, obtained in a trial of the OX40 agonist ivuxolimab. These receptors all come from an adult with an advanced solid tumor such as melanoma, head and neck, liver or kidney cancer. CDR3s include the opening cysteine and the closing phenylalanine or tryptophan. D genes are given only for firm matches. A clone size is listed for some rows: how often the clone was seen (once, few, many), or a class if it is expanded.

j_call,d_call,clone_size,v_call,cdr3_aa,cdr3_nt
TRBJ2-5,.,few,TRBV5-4,CASSLMGGGETQYF,TGTGCCAGCAGCCTGATGGGGGGCGGAGAGACCCAGTACTTC
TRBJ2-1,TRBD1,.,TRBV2,CASSSSGQAQYNEQFF,TGTGCCAGCAGTTCCTCTGGACAGGCCCAATACAATGAGCAGTTCTTC
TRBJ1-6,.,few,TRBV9,CASSASTARNSPLHF,TGTGCCAGCAGCGCCTCGACAGCCAGAAATTCACCCCTCCACTTT
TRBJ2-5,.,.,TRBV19,CASSMWGTLGGEETQYF,TGTGCCAGTAGTATGTGGGGGACCCTAGGAGGAGAAGAGACCCAGTACTTC
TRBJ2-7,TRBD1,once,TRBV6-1,CASSGRDRVLNEQYF,TGTGCCAGCAGTGGAAGGGACAGGGTGTTGAACGAGCAGTACTTC
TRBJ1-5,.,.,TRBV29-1,CSVDGGVGQPQHF,TGCAGCGTTGATGGGGGGGTAGGCCAGCCCCAGCATTTT
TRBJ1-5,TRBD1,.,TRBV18,CASSRDSYQPQHF,TGTGCCAGCTCCCGGGACAGCTATCAGCCCCAGCATTTT
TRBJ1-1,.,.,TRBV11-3,CASSLGAGHEAFF,TGTGCCAGCAGCTTAGGAGCCGGCCACGAAGCTTTCTTT
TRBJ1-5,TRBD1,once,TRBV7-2,CASSQQGGKGVSEPQHF,TGTGCCAGCAGCCAACAGGGGGGTAAGGGTGTTAGTGAGCCCCAGCATTTT
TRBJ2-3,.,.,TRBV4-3,CASSQDGTDTQYF,TGCGCCAGCAGCCAAGACGGGACAGATACGCAGTATTTT
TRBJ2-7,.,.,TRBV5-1,CASSFENTYEQYF,TGCGCCAGCAGCTTTGAAAACACCTACGAGCAGTACTTC
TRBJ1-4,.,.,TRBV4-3,CASSQGGRVGEKLFF,TGCGCCAGCAGCCAAGGGGGGAGAGTGGGTGAAAAACTGTTTTTT
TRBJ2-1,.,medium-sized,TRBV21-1,CASSNRERGRIFNEQFF,TGTGCCAGCAGCAATAGGGAGCGGGGTCGAATATTCAATGAGCAGTTCTTC
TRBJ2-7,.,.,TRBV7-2,CASSLEGVGAEQYF,TGTGCCAGCAGCTTAGAGGGGGTAGGAGCCGAGCAGTACTTC
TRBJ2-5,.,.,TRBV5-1,CASSLAGRGETQYF,TGCGCCAGCAGCTTGGCGGGCAGGGGTGAGACCCAGTACTTC
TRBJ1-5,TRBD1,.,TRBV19,CASSIEDRGNQPQHF,TGTGCCAGTAGTATAGAAGACAGGGGCAATCAGCCCCAGCATTTT
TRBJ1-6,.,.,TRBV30,CAWREFQGFNSPLHF,TGTGCCTGGAGAGAATTCCAGGGGTTTAATTCACCCCTCCACTTT
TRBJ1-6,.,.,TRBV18,CASSPRSDSNSPLHF,TGTGCCAGCTCACCACGTAGTGACAGCAATTCACCCCTCCACTTT
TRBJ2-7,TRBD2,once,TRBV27,CASSPQRGTFLF,TGTGCCAGCAGTCCCCAGCGGGGGACGTTCCTTTTC
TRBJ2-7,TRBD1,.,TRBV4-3,CASSQVGQGLYEQYF,TGCGCCAGCAGCCAAGTGGGACAGGGATTGTACGAGCAGTACTTC
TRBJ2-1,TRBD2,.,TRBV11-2,CASRGLAGGSNEQFF,TGTGCCAGCAGGGGACTAGCGGGAGGGAGCAATGAGCAGTTCTTC